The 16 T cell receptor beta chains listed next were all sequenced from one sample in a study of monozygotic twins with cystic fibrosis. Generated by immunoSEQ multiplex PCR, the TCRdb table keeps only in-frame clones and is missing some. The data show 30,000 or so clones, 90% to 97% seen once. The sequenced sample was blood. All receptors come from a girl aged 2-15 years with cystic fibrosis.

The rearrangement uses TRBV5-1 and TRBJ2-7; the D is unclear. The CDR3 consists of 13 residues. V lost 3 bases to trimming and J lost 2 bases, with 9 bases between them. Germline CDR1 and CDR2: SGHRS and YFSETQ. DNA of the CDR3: TGCGCCAGCAGCTCCCCCGGTACCTACGAGCAGTACTTC. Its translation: CASSSPGTYEQYF.

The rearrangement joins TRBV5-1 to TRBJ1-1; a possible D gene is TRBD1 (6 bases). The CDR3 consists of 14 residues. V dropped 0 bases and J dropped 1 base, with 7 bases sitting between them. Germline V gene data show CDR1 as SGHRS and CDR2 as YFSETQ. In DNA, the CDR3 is TGCGCCAGCAGCTTGGAGGGGGAGAACACTGAAGCTTTCTTT. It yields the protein CASSLEGENTEAFF.

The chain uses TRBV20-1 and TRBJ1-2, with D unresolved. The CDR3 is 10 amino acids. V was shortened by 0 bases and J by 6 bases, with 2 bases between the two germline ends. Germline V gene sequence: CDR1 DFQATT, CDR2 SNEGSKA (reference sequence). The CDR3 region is CSAREHGYTF. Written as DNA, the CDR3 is TGCAGTGCTAGAGAGCATGGCTACACCTTC.

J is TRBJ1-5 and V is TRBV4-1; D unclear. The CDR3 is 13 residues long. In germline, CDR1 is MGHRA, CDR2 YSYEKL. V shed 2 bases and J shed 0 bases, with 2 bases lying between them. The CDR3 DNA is TGCGCCAGCAGCCAACTTAGCAATCAGCCCCAGCATTTT. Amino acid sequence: CASSQLSNQPQHF.

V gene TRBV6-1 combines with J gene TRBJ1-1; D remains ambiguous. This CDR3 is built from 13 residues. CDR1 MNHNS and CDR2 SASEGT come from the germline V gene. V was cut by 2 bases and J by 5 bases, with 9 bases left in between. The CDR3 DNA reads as TGTGCCAGCAGTGAAAATTCGAAGACTGAAGCTTTCTTT. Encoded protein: CASSENSKTEAFF.

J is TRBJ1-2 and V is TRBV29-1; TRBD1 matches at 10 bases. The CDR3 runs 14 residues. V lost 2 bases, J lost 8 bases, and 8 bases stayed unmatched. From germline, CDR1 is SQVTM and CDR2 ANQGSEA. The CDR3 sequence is CSVENRDRGWGYTF. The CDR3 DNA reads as TGCAGCGTTGAAAACCGGGACAGGGGTTGGGGCTACACCTTC.

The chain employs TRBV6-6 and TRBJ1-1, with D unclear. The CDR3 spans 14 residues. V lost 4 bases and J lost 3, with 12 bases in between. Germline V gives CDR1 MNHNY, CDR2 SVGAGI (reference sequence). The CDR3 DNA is TGTGCCAGCAGTTCCGGACTTTTGCACACTGAAGCTTTCTTT. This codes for CASSSGLLHTEAFF.

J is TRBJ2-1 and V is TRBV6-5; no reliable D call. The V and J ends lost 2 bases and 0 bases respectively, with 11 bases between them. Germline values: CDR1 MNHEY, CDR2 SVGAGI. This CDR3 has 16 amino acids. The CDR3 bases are TGTGCCAGCAGTTACCGTCACCTCCCCTCCTACAATGAGCAGTTCTTC. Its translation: CASSYRHLPSYNEQFF.

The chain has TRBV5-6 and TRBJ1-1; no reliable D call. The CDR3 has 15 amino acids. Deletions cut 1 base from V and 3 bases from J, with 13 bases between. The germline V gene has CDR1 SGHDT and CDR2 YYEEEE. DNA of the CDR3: TGTGCCAGCAGCTTGCCTTGGGGAAGTCACACTGAAGCTTTCTTT. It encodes CASSLPWGSHTEAFF.

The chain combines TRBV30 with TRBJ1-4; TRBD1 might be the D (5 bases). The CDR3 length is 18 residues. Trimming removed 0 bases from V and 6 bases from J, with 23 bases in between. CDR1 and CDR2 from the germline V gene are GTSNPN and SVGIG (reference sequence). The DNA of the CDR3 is TGTGCCTGGAGTGTACGTCAGGGATTCTCGTTGTTTCATGAAAAACTGTTTTTT. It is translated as CAWSVRQGFSLFHEKLFF.

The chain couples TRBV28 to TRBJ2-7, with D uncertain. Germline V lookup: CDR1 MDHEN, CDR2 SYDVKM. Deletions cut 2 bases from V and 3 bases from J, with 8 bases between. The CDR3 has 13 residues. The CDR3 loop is CASSLDGDYEQYF. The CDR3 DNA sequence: TGTGCCAGCAGTTTAGACGGAGACTACGAGCAGTACTTC.

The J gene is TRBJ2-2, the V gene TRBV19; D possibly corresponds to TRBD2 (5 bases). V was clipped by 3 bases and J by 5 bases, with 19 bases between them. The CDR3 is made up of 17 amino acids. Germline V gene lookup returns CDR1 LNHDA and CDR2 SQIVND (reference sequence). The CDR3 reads CASSIIGSDRGTGELFF. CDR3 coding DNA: TGTGCCAGTAGTATCATTGGGTCGGATCGGGGTACCGGGGAGCTGTTTTTT.

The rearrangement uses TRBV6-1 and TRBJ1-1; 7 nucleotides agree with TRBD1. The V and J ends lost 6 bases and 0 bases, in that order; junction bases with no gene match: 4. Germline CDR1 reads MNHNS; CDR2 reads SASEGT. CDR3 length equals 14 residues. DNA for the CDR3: TGTGCCAGCAGCTACAGGGGTATGAACACTGAAGCTTTCTTT. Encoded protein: CASSYRGMNTEAFF.

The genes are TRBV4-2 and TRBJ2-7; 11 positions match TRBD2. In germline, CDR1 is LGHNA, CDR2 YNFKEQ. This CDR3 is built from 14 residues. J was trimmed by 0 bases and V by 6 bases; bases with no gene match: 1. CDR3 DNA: TGTGCCAGCAGAACTAGCGGGAGCTCCTACGAGCAGTACTTC. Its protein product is CASRTSGSSYEQYF.

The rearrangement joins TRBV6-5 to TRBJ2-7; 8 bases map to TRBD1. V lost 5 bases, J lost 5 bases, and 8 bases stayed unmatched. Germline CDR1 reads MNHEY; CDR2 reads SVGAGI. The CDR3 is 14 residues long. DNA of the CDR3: TGTGCCAGCAGTCTGAGGACAGGGTCTGACGAGCAGTACTTC. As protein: CASSLRTGSDEQYF.

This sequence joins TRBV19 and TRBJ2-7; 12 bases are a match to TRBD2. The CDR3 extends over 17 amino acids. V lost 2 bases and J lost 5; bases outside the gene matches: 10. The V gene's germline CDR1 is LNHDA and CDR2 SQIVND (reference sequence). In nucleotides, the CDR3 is TGTGCCAGTAGTATATCTAGCGGGAGGGCCGTTCCGGACGAGCAGTACTTC. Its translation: CASSISSGRAVPDEQYF.